The 18 T cell receptor beta chains reported below all come from one sample, sequenced in a study of blood T cell repertoires in COVID-19. The table came from immunoSEQ multiplex PCR; TCRdb's copy has only in-frame clones and leaves some out. In the table there are 250,000 or so clones, around nine tenths of which are singletons. Sequencing used peripheral blood. These receptors were collected from a man between 40 and 49 years old with active or convalescent COVID-19.

This chain links TRBV9 with TRBJ2-7; 11 bases fit TRBD2. This CDR3 contains 15 residues. CDR1 SGDLS and CDR2 YYNGEE come from the germline V gene. V trimming: 0 bases; J trimming: 3 bases; junction bases outside the gene matches: 2. CDR3 DNA sequence: TGTGCCAGCAGCGTAGACCTAGCGGGGGGCTACGAGCAGTACTTC. It yields the protein CASSVDLAGGYEQYF.

The chain employs TRBV7-9 and TRBJ1-2; TRBD1 agrees at 8 bases. J was trimmed by 4 bases and V by 5 bases; bases with no gene match: 12. This CDR3 region has 16 residues. Germline loops: CDR1 SEHNR, CDR2 FQNEAQ (reference sequence). CDR3 sequence (DNA): TGTGCCAGCAGCCCGGGGGGAGGACAGGGAGCCTATGGCTACACCTTC. Translating gives CASSPGGGQGAYGYTF. Together with reference TRBV7-9 and TRBJ1-2, the CDR3 gives the full variable domain: DTGVSQNPRHKITKRGQNVTFRCDPISEHNRLYWYRQTLGQGPEFLTYFQNEAQLEKSRLLSDRFSAERPKGSFSTLEIQRTEQGDSAMYLCASSPGGGQGAYGYTFGSGTRLTVV.

The chain joins TRBV6-2 or TRBV6-3 to TRBJ2-5; D is unresolved. Germline CDR1 MNHEY, CDR2 SVGEGT. The CDR3 runs to 14 residues. Trimming took 3 bases from V and 5 from J, leaving 13 bases between them. The CDR3 sequence: CASSYSSPVETQYF. CDR3 bases: TGTGCCAGCAGTTATTCGTCCCCGGTGGAGACCCAGTACTTC.

The rearrangement uses TRBV2 and TRBJ1-1, with D possibly being TRBD1 (5 bases). The germline gives CDR1 SNHLY, CDR2 FYNNEI. V dropped 5 bases and J dropped 0 bases, with 16 bases sitting between them. This CDR3 spans 16 amino acids. The CDR3, as DNA: TGTGCCAGCAGTATTTTCGGGGGTCCTATGAACACTGAAGCTTTCTTT. Residues: CASSIFGGPMNTEAFF.

V and J are TRBV10-3 and TRBJ2-7; a weak D match, TRBD2 (6 bases). Germline CDR1 is ENHRY and CDR2 is SYGVKD. The CDR3 has 12 residues. The V gene lost 7 bases and the J gene lost 7 bases, with 14 bases spanning the gap. CDR3 DNA: TGTGCCATCACCGACGGGGGTAAGGAGCAGTACTTC. Residues: CAITDGGKEQYF.

The genes are TRBV7-9 and TRBJ2-5; TRBD2 matches at 9 bases. The V segment lost 5 bases and the J segment 5 bases; nucleotides outside the gene matches: 15. This CDR3 comprises 17 residues. CDR1 is SEHNR, CDR2 FQNEAQ, per germline (reference sequence). The CDR3 region is CASSPLSVPAGGETQYF. The DNA for the CDR3 is TGTGCCAGCAGCCCCCTCTCCGTCCCGGCGGGAGGGGAGACCCAGTACTTC.

The rearrangement uses TRBV7-6 and TRBJ2-2, with 9 positions matching TRBD1. Germline V gene sequence: CDR1 SGHVS, CDR2 FNYEAQ. V trimming: 1 base; J trimming: 1 base; junction bases outside the gene matches: 1. The CDR3 loop spans 16 amino acids. The CDR3 nucleotides are TGTGCCAGCAGCTTAGTGGGACAGGGGAACACCGGGGAGCTGTTTTTT. It specifies CASSLVGQGNTGELFF.

This rearrangement joins TRBV30 to TRBJ1-3, with D perhaps matching TRBD1 (5 bases). The CDR3 spans 14 residues. The V gene's germline CDR1 is GTSNPN and CDR2 SVGIG (reference sequence). Trimming removed 4 bases at V and 4 bases at J, with 14 bases between. CDR3 coding DNA: TGTGCCTGGACAGGGAGGCCCGCGGGAAACACCATATATTTT. Translation gives CAWTGRPAGNTIYF.

The chain is built from TRBV12-5 and TRBJ2-5; 8 bases map to TRBD1. Germline CDR1 LGHNT, CDR2 FRNRAP. V shed 1 base, J shed 4 bases, and the junction held 5 bases outside the gene matches. This CDR3 has 15 residues. The CDR3 DNA is TGTGCTAGTGGTTTGGACCGGACAGGGATAGAGACCCAGTACTTC. Its translation: CASGLDRTGIETQYF.

The V and J genes are TRBV11-2 and TRBJ1-3, with a weak D call TRBD1 (6 bases). Trimming stripped 4 bases from V and 2 bases from J, with 15 bases between. Germline V lookup: CDR1 SGHAT, CDR2 FQNNGV. The CDR3 is 16 amino acids. The CDR3 is CASSWGRKAAGNTIYF. As DNA, the CDR3 is TGTGCCAGCAGCTGGGGGCGGAAGGCAGCTGGAAACACCATATATTTT. Full variable domain (remainder filled in from reference TRBV11-2 and TRBJ1-3): EAGVAQSPRYKIIEKRQSVAFWCNPISGHATLYWYQQILGQGPKLLIQFQNNGVVDDSQLPKDRFSAERLKGVDSTLKIQPAKLEDSAVYLCASSWGRKAAGNTIYFGEGSWLTVV.

The genes are TRBV5-4 and TRBJ2-3, with 13 bases lining up with TRBD2. The CDR3 loop spans 18 amino acids. Germline lookup yields CDR1 SGHNT and CDR2 YYREEE (reference sequence). V lost 4 bases and J lost 0; bases outside the gene matches: 8. CDR3 nucleotides: TGTGCCAGCAGCATCGGGACTAGCGGGGCGGCTAGCACAGATACGCAGTATTTT. Translated, it gives CASSIGTSGAASTDTQYF.

The rearrangement uses TRBV6-2 or TRBV6-3 and TRBJ1-2; D might be TRBD1 (5 bases). CDR3 length: 15 amino acids. Trimming removed 4 bases at V and 4 bases at J, with 16 bases between. Looked up from germline, CDR1 is MNHEY and CDR2 is SVGEGT. CDR3 sequence: CASSFRTGGIYGYTF. CDR3 DNA: TGTGCCAGCAGTTTTCGAACAGGTGGGATCTATGGCTACACCTTC.

In nucleotides, the CDR3 is TGTGCCAGCAGCGTAGAGGCAGGGGATGTGCAGCCCCAGCATTTT. This codes for CASSVEAGDVQPQHF. The chain carries TRBV9 and TRBJ1-5, with a tentative D call TRBD1 (6 bases). The CDR3 contains 15 residues. Germline CDR1 SGDLS, CDR2 YYNGEE. Between the trimmed V and J ends, which lost 0 bases and 7 bases, there was a span of 14 bases. The full variable domain, rest sourced from reference TRBV9 and TRBJ1-5, is DSGVTQTPKHLITATGQRVTLRCSPRSGDLSVYWYQQSLDQGLQFLIQYYNGEERAKGNILERFSAQQFPDLHSELNLSSLELGDSALYFCASSVEAGDVQPQHFGDGTRLSIL.

In nucleotides, the CDR3 is TGTGCCAGTAGTATACAGAACAATCAGCCCCAGCATTTT. Its translation is CASSIQNNQPQHF. The rearrangement uses TRBV19 and TRBJ1-5; D ambiguous. Trimming took off 2 bases at V and 3 bases at J, with 5 bases between the two ends. Germline values: CDR1 LNHDA, CDR2 SQIVND (reference sequence). The CDR3 contains 13 residues.

The table lists this clone with a count of one. The V and J genes are TRBV6-1 and TRBJ2-3; TRBD2 aligns across 12 bases. CDR3 length: 17 residues. Germline CDR1 reads MNHNS; CDR2 reads SASEGT. V was pared by 0 bases and J by 7 bases, with 8 bases of the junction left unmatched. CDR3 in amino acids: CASSEALTSGGGNTQYF. Here the CDR3 DNA reads TGTGCCAGCAGTGAAGCGCTGACTAGCGGGGGTGGAAATACGCAGTATTTT.

This clone was observed a few times. This chain uses TRBV13 with TRBJ1-1; no definite D call. CDR3 size: 12 residues. Germline V gives CDR1 PRHDT, CDR2 FYEKMQ (reference sequence). Trimming pared 3 bases from V and 7 bases from J, leaving 9 bases between. DNA for the CDR3: TGTGCCAGCAGCTTTGGAGGAGATGAAGCTTTCTTT. Its translation is CASSFGGDEAFF.

The chain couples TRBV7-2 to TRBJ2-4, with a weak D call TRBD2 (6 bases). The CDR3 is 15 amino acids. V gave up 6 bases and J gave up 4 bases, with 16 bases separating them. Germline V gene sequence: CDR1 SGHTA, CDR2 FQGNSA. The CDR3 DNA reads as TGTGCCAGCAGTGATAGAGGCCGGGGGAAAAACATTCAGTACTTC. Translated, it gives CASSDRGRGKNIQYF.

The CDR3, as DNA: TGTGCCAGCAGTTCCCCGACTAGCGGGGGGGCAACAGATACGCAGTATTTT. Residues: CASSSPTSGGATDTQYF. The J gene is TRBJ2-3, the V gene TRBV28; 14 nucleotides agree with TRBD2. With V trimmed by 4 bases and J by 3 bases, 6 bases remained unmatched. The CDR3 totals 17 residues. Germline V gene lookup returns CDR1 MDHEN and CDR2 SYDVKM.